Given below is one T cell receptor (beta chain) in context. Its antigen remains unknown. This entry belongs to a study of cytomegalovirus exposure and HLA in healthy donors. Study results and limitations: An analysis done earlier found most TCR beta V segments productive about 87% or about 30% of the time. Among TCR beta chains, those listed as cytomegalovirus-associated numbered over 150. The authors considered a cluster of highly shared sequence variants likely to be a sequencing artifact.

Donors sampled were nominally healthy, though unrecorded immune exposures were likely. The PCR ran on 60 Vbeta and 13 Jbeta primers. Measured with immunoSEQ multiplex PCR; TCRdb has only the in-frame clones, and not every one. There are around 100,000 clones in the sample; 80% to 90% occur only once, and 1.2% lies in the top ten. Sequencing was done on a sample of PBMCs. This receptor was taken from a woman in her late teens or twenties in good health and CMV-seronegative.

The CDR3 loop is CATQTGTDFMNTEAFF. Written as DNA, the CDR3 is TGTGCCACTCAAACCGGGACAGACTTCATGAACACTGAAGCTTTCTTT. The chain employs TRBV28 and TRBJ1-1; TRBD1 aligns across 7 bases. The CDR3 sequence is 16 residues long. Germline CDR1 is MDHEN and CDR2 is SYDVKM. J was trimmed by 0 bases and V by 10 bases; bases with no gene match: 14.